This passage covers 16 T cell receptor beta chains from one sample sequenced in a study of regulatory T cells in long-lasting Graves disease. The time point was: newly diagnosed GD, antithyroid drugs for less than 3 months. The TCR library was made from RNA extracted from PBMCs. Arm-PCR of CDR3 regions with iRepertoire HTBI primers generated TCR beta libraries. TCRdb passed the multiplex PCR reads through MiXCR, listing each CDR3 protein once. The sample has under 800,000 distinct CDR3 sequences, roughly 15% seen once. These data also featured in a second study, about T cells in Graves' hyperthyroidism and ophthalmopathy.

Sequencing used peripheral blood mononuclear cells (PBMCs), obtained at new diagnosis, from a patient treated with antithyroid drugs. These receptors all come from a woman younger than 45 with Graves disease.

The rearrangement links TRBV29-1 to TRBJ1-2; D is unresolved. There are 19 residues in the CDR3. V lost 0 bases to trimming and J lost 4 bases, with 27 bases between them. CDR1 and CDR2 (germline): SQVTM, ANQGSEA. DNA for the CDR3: TGCAGCGTTGAAGATCTGCATAAGAGGGATATAGGATTGGTCTATGGCTACACCTTC. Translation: CSVEDLHKRDIGLVYGYTF.

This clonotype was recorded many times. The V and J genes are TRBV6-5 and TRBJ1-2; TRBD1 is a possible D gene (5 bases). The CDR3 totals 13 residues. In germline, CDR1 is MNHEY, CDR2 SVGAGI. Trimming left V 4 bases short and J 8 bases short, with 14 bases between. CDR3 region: CASSFDSLEGYTF. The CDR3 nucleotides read TGTGCCAGCAGTTTCGACAGTCTAGAGGGCTACACCTTC.

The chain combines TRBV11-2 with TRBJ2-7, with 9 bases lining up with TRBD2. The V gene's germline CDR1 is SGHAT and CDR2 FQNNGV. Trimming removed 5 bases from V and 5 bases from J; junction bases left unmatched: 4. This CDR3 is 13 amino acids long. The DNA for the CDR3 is TGTGCCAGCAGCCTAAGGACTAGCGACGAGCAGTACTTC. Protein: CASSLRTSDEQYF.

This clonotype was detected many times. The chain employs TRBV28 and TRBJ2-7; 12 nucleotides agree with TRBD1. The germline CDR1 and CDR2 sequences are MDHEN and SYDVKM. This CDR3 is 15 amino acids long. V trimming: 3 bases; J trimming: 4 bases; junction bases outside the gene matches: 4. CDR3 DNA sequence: TGTGCCAGCAGTTTTTTGGGACAGGGGGCTTACGAGCAGTACTTC. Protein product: CASSFLGQGAYEQYF.

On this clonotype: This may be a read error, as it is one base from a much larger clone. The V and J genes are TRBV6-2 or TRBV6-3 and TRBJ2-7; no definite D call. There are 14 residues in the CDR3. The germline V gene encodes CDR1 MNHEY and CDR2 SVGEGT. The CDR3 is CAGSPSSIGLEQYF. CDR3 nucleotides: TGTGCCGGCAGCCCTAGTTCCATTGGGTTGGAGCAGTACTTC.

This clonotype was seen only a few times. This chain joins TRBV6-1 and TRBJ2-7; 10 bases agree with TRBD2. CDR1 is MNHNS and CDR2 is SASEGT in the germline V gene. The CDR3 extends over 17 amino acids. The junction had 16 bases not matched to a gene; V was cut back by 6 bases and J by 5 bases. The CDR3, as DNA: TGTGCCAGCAGCATCCGGGCTAGCGGGAGTACGGGCAACGAGCAGTACTTC. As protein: CASSIRASGSTGNEQYF.

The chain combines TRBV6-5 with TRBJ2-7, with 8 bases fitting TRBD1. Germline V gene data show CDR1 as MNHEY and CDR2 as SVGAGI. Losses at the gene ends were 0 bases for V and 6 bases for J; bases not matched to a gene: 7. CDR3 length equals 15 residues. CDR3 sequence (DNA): TGTGCCAGCAGTTACTCTCGGACAGGGAATGGCGAGCAGTACTTC. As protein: CASSYSRTGNGEQYF.

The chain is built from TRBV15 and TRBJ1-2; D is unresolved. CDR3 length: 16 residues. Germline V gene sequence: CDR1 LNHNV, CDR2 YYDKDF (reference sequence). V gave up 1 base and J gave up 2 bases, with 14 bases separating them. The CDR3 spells CATSRGLLGVNYGYTF. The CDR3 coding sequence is TGTGCCACCAGCAGAGGTTTATTGGGAGTCAACTATGGCTACACCTTC.

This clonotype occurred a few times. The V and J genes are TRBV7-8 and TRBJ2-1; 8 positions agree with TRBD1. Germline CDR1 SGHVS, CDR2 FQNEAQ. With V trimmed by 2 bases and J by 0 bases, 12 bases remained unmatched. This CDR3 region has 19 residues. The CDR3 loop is CASSLRAGGRISSYNEQFF. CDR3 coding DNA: TGTGCCAGCAGCTTAAGGGCAGGGGGCCGAATAAGCTCCTACAATGAGCAGTTCTTC.

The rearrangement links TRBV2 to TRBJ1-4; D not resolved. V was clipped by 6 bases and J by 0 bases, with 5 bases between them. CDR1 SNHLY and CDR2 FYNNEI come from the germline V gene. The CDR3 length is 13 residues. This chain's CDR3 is CASRRTTNEKLFF. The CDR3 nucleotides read TGTGCCAGCAGACGGACAACTAATGAAAAACTGTTTTTT.

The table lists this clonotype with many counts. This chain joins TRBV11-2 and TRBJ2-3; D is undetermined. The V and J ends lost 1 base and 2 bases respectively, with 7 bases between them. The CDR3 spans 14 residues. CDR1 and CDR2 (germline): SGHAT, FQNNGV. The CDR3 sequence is CASSLVVLTDTQYF. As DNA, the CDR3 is TGTGCCAGCAGCTTAGTGGTTCTCACAGATACGCAGTATTTT.

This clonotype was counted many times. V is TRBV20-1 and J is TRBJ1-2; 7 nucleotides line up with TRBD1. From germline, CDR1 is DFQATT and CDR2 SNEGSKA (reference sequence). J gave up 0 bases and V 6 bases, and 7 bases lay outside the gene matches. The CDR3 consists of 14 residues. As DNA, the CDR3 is TGCAGTGCCGACCGACAGGGCTCTAACTATGGCTACACCTTC. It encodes CSADRQGSNYGYTF.

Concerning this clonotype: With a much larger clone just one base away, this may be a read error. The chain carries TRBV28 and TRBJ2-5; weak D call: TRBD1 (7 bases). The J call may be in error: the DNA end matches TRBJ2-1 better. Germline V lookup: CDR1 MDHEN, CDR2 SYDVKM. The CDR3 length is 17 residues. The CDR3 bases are TGTGCCAGCAGTTCCGCGGGACAGCTAATACCACAAGAGACCCAGTTCTTC. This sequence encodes CASSSAGQLIPQETQFF.

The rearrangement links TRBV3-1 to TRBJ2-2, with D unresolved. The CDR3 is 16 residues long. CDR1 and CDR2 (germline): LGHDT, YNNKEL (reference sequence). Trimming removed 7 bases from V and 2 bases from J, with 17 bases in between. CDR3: CASKPQLGINTGELFF. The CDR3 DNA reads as TGTGCCAGCAAGCCCCAATTGGGGATAAACACCGGGGAGCTGTTTTTT.

The CDR3 DNA follows: TGCAGTGCTACAGTTAGCGACAGGGGGCTGTCTGGCTACACCTTC. Residues: CSATVSDRGLSGYTF. The chain uses TRBV20-1 and TRBJ1-2, with 10 bases matching TRBD1. CDR1 and CDR2 (germline): DFQATT, SNEGSKA (reference sequence). This CDR3 is built from 15 residues. The V and J ends lost 4 bases and 7 bases, in that order; junction bases with no gene match: 12.

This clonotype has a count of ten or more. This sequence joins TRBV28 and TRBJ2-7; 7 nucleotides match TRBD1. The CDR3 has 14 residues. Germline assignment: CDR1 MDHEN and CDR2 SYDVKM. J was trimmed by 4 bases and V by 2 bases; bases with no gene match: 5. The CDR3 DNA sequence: TGTGCCAGCAGTTTAAGGGGGCTATATTACGAGCAGTACTTC. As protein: CASSLRGLYYEQYF.